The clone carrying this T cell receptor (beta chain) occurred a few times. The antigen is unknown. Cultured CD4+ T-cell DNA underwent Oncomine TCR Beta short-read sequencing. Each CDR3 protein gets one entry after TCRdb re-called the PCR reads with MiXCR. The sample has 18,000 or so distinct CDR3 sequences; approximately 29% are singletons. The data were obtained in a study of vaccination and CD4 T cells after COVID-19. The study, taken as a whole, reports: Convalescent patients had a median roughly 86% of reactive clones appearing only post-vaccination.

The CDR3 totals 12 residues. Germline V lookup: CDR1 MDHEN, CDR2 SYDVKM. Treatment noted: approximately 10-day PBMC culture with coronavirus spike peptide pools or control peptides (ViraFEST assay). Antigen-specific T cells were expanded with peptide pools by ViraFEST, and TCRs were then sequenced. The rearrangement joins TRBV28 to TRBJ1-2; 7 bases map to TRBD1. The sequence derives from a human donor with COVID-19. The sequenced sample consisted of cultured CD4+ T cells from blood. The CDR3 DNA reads TGTGCTACAAGGGGGCAGGCGAAAGGCTACACCTTC. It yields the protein CATRGQAKGYTF.